A single sample gave rise to the 32 T cell receptor beta chains below, sequenced in a study of identical twins. TCRdb called the 5' RACE reads again in MiXCR, with one record for every CDR3 protein. The table has 1.5 million to 2 million distinct CDR3 sequences, about 32% seen once; the top ten hold about 0.3%. The sequencing sample was made of cord blood. These receptors were collected from a newborn girl in good health.

This clonotype was seen more than once but under ten times. The V gene is TRBV20-1, the J gene TRBJ2-3; a weak D match, TRBD2 (6 bases). The V gene's germline CDR1 is DFQATT and CDR2 SNEGSKA (reference sequence). V was shortened by 5 bases and J by 2 bases, with 11 bases between the two germline ends. This CDR3 region has 13 residues. The DNA of the CDR3 is TGCAGTGCTTTAGCGGATTTCACAGATACGCAGTATTTT. Its translation: CSALADFTDTQYF.

The gene calls are TRBV28 and TRBJ2-7; 10 positions match TRBD2. After removal of 6 bases from V and 5 bases from J, the junction contained 10 bases not matched to a gene. The CDR3 sequence is 15 residues long. Looked up from germline, CDR1 is MDHEN and CDR2 is SYDVKM. CDR3 amino acids: CASRILAGGGDEQYF. DNA for the CDR3: TGTGCCAGCAGGATCTTAGCGGGAGGAGGGGACGAGCAGTACTTC.

Comment on this clonotype: At one boundary the junction diverges from the germline segment, which might be a read error. The V gene is TRBV4-1, the J gene TRBJ2-5, with TRBD1 matching over 9 bases. The J call may be mistaken, given a closer DNA end match to TRBJ2-7. This CDR3 is 15 amino acids long. Germline V gene sequence: CDR1 MGHRA, CDR2 YSYEKL. This CDR3 reads CTSSLRDRAGDEQYF. In DNA form, the CDR3 reads TGCACCAGCAGCCTTAGGGACAGGGCCGGCGACGAGCAGTACTTC.

The gene calls are TRBV12-3 or TRBV12-4 and TRBJ2-3; 8 nucleotides line up with TRBD2. The CDR3 is 15 residues long. V lost 7 bases and J lost 0; bases outside the gene matches: 6. This CDR3 is CASTRSGDSTDTQYF. CDR3 nucleotides: TGTGCCAGCACCCGTAGCGGGGATAGCACAGATACGCAGTATTTT.

The chain couples TRBV20-1 to TRBJ1-5, with D maybe TRBD1 (5 bases). The CDR3 has 14 residues. Trimming removed 6 bases at V and 1 base at J, with 13 bases between. CDR1 and CDR2 from the germline V gene are DFQATT and SNEGSKA (reference sequence). The CDR3 loop is CSANAGRSNQPQHF. The CDR3, as DNA: TGCAGTGCCAATGCAGGGAGGAGCAATCAGCCCCAGCATTTT.

This clonotype occurred a few times. The chain combines TRBV3-1 with TRBJ2-1, with 7 nucleotides matching TRBD2. V dropped 1 base and J dropped 4; count of bases not matched to a gene: 10. Germline V lookup: CDR1 LGHDT, CDR2 YNNKEL (reference sequence). This CDR3 is built from 17 residues. Written as DNA, the CDR3 is TGTGCCAGCAGCCAAGGTCTTTCTAGCGGCGCATACAATGAGCAGTTCTTC. The encoded protein is CASSQGLSSGAYNEQFF.

This clonotype was seen only a few times. The chain joins TRBV5-1 to TRBJ2-5; unclear D gene. CDR1 is SGHRS, CDR2 YFSETQ, per germline. With 2 bases removed from V and 4 bases from J, the gap between germline ends came to 12 bases. The CDR3 totals 14 residues. CDR3 loop: CASSFNGLGETQYF. CDR3 nucleotide sequence: TGCGCCAGCAGCTTCAACGGGTTGGGAGAGACCCAGTACTTC.

The chain uses TRBV20-1 and TRBJ1-5; 8 bases line up with TRBD1. The V gene end was trimmed by 3 bases and the J gene end by 2 bases; junction bases not matched to a gene: 3. The CDR3 covers 14 residues. Germline CDR1 and CDR2: DFQATT and SNEGSKA (reference sequence). The CDR3 region is CSASQQGGNQPQHF. The CDR3 DNA reads as TGCAGTGCTAGTCAACAGGGGGGCAATCAGCCCCAGCATTTT.

The chain employs TRBV5-1 and TRBJ2-1, with D perhaps matching TRBD1 or TRBD2 (5 bases each). V lost 4 bases, J lost 4 bases, and 15 bases lay in between. This CDR3 has 15 residues. Looked up from germline, CDR1 is SGHRS and CDR2 is YFSETQ. CDR3 coding DNA: TGCGCCAGCAGCCCTGAACCCGGGACGTACAATGAGCAGTTCTTC. This encodes CASSPEPGTYNEQFF.

The chain employs TRBV20-1 and TRBJ2-5; 13 bases align to TRBD2. This CDR3 is 15 amino acids long. Trimming took 3 bases from V and 11 from J; bases not matched to a gene: 12. The germline gives CDR1 DFQATT, CDR2 SNEGSKA (reference sequence). DNA for the CDR3: TGCAGTGCTAGTTCGGGACTAGCGGGGTTGCATGAGCAGTACTTC. Its translation is CSASSGLAGLHEQYF.

With regard to this clonotype: A read error may account for a junction end that differs from germline. The rearrangement uses TRBV4-2 and TRBJ1-6; D is perhaps TRBD1 (6 bases). The CDR3 has 16 residues. CDR1 is LGHNA, CDR2 YNFKEQ, per germline. CDR3 sequence reads: CASNQQQGTYNSPLHF. CDR3 in DNA: TGTGCCAGCAACCAACAACAGGGCACCTATAATTCACCCCTCCACTTT.

This clonotype was seen a few times. The chain joins TRBV29-1 to TRBJ2-1; possible D gene TRBD2, 5 bases. Germline V lookup: CDR1 SQVTM, CDR2 ANQGSEA. The V end was cut by 0 bases, the J end by 5 bases, with 5 bases between. This CDR3 region has 12 residues. This CDR3 reads CSVEERDNEQFF. The DNA for the CDR3 is TGCAGCGTTGAAGAGAGGGACAATGAGCAGTTCTTC.

Of note for this clonotype: One junction end does not reproduce the germline sequence, and a read error may be involved. The chain combines TRBV2 with TRBJ2-5; the D gene is possibly TRBD2 (6 bases). CDR1 SNHLY and CDR2 FYNNEI come from the germline V gene. This CDR3 spans 14 amino acids. The CDR3 loop is CASSEEGGWETQYF. CDR3 DNA sequence: TGCGCCAGCAGTGAAGAAGGAGGGTGGGAGACCCAGTACTTC.

A few counts support this clonotype. This chain links TRBV25-1 with TRBJ2-1, with 10 bases matching TRBD2. This CDR3 spans 16 amino acids. CDR1 and CDR2 (germline): MGHDK, SYGVNS. V was clipped by 2 bases and J by 4 bases; unmatched bases: 5. Written as DNA, the CDR3 is TGTGCCAGCAGTGAAGGGAGCGGGGGGGGATACAATGAGCAGTTCTTC. Translated, it gives CASSEGSGGGYNEQFF.

J is TRBJ1-2 and V is TRBV5-1, with D perhaps TRBD1 (5 bases). This CDR3 spans 12 amino acids. Trimming cost V 1 base and J 8 bases, with 9 bases left between them. Germline assignment: CDR1 SGHRS and CDR2 YFSETQ. The CDR3 sequence is CASSLIRTGYTF. The CDR3 coding sequence is TGCGCCAGCAGCTTGATTCGGACAGGCTACACCTTC. The entire variable domain, with the rest obtained from reference TRBV5-1 and TRBJ1-2, is as follows: KAGVTQTPRYLIKTRGQQVTLSCSPISGHRSVSWYQQTPGQGLQFLFEYFSETQRNKGNFPGRFSGRQFSNSRSEMNVSTLELGDSALYLCASSLIRTGYTFGSGTRLTVV.

A few counts support this clonotype. This chain links TRBV7-9 with TRBJ1-4; D might be TRBD1 (5 bases). Trimming took off 5 bases at V and 6 bases at J, with 19 bases between the two ends. From germline, CDR1 is SEHNR and CDR2 FQNEAQ (reference sequence). This CDR3 comprises 16 residues. CDR3: CASSLRGGRRDEKLFF. The CDR3 region has the DNA TGTGCCAGCAGCCTTAGGGGAGGGCGGAGAGATGAAAAACTGTTTTTT.

In DNA, the CDR3 is TGTGCCAGCAGCTTCACCGGGACCCTCGTAGGTGGGGCCAACGTCCTGACTTTC. Translating it yields CASSFTGTLVGGANVLTF. The J gene is TRBJ2-6, the V gene TRBV7-2; D may correspond to TRBD1 or TRBD2 (5 bases each). CDR1 is SGHTA and CDR2 is FQGNSA in the germline V gene. The ends were cut back, 3 bases at V and 3 bases at J, with 18 bases in the middle. The length of the CDR3 is 18 residues.

This clonotype was observed a single time. The J gene is TRBJ2-2, the V gene TRBV30; TRBD1 is a possible D gene (5 bases). The V and J ends lost 3 bases and 3 bases respectively, with 11 bases between them. Per germline, CDR1 GTSNPN and CDR2 SVGIG (reference sequence). The CDR3 covers 14 residues. In nucleotides, the CDR3 is TGTGCCTGGAGAGGGCAGGGTTACACCGGGGAGCTGTTTTTT. Amino acids: CAWRGQGYTGELFF.

This chain joins TRBV5-1 and TRBJ2-3; D is unclear. Deletions cut 1 base from V and 6 bases from J, with 9 bases between. Per the germline V gene, CDR1 is SGHRS and CDR2 is YFSETQ. The CDR3 consists of 13 residues. CDR3 DNA sequence: TGCGCCAGCAGCTTGTTAGTGGGGGATACGCAGTATTTT. Protein sequence: CASSLLVGDTQYF.

The CDR3 coding sequence is TGTGCCAGCAGCCAAGGAGACGGCTCCCATGGCTACACCTTC. Translated, it gives CASSQGDGSHGYTF. The chain carries TRBV4-2 and TRBJ1-2; no firm D call. Germline CDR1 LGHNA, CDR2 YNFKEQ. The CDR3 totals 14 residues. V dropped 1 base and J dropped 6 bases, with 12 bases sitting between them.

This chain uses TRBV6-1 with TRBJ2-7; possibly TRBD1 or TRBD2 for D (5 bases each). Germline V gene data show CDR1 as MNHNS and CDR2 as SASEGT. V was clipped by 8 bases and J by 3 bases, with 17 bases between them. This CDR3 is built from 14 residues. CDR3 DNA: TGTGCCAGCTGTTATAGGGGAGATATCTACGAGCAGTACTTC. Translated, it gives CASCYRGDIYEQYF.

This clonotype has a single count. The chain links TRBV20-1 to TRBJ1-2; TRBD1 agrees at 8 bases. This CDR3 is built from 14 residues. Germline loops: CDR1 DFQATT, CDR2 SNEGSKA (reference sequence). The V segment lost 6 bases and the J segment 3 bases; nucleotides outside the gene matches: 9. The CDR3 loop reads CSALDRGRDYGYTF. Here the CDR3 DNA reads TGCAGTGCCCTAGACAGGGGACGAGACTATGGCTACACCTTC.

Only a few counts were recorded for this clonotype. The chain combines TRBV7-9 with TRBJ2-7; D is possibly TRBD1 (6 bases). Germline CDR1 SEHNR, CDR2 FQNEAQ (reference sequence). Trimming cost V 7 bases and J 1 base, with 17 bases left between them. The CDR3 totals 15 residues. The CDR3 nucleotides read TGTGCCAGCACCGCTGGGCAGGGGCCATCCTACGAGCAGTACTTC. Encoded protein: CASTAGQGPSYEQYF.

Written as DNA, the CDR3 is TGTGCCAGCAGCTTTATCGCGGGGATTAACACCGGGGAGCTGTTTTTT. Residues: CASSFIAGINTGELFF. J is TRBJ2-2 and V is TRBV11-1; TRBD2 is a possible D gene (6 bases). The germline CDR1 and CDR2 sequences are SGHAT and FQDESV (reference sequence). This CDR3 is built from 16 residues. Trimming removed 3 bases from V and 2 bases from J, with 13 bases in between.

The chain carries TRBV9 and TRBJ2-3; 12 nucleotides match TRBD2. After removal of 2 bases from V and 6 bases from J, the junction contained 4 bases not matched to a gene. Germline values: CDR1 SGDLS, CDR2 YYNGEE. The CDR3 is made up of 15 amino acids. CDR3 sequence reads: CASSVGLAGFDTQYF. The CDR3 DNA follows: TGTGCCAGCAGCGTTGGACTAGCGGGGTTTGATACGCAGTATTTT.

This clonotype appeared a few times. The chain combines TRBV11-1 with TRBJ2-7; the D gene is possibly TRBD1 (5 bases). The CDR3 length is 13 residues. Trimming took off 3 bases at V and 4 bases at J, with 10 bases between the two ends. Germline V gene lookup returns CDR1 SGHAT and CDR2 FQDESV (reference sequence). The CDR3 region has the DNA TGTGCCAGCAGCTTGGACAAGGGTTACGAGCAGTACTTC. As protein: CASSLDKGYEQYF. The full variable domain, completed using reference TRBV11-1 and TRBJ2-7, is EAEVAQSPRYKITEKSQAVAFWCDPISGHATLYWYRQILGQGPELLVQFQDESVVDDSQLPKDRFSAERLKGVDSTLKIQPAELGDSAMYLCASSLDKGYEQYFGPGTRLTVT.

This rearrangement joins TRBV29-1 to TRBJ2-7, with TRBD1 identical over 10 bases. CDR3 size: 14 residues. Germline V gene data show CDR1 as SQVTM and CDR2 as ANQGSEA. The V gene end was trimmed by 6 bases and the J gene end by 3 bases; junction bases not matched to a gene: 8. CDR3 protein: CSVTTGTGDYEQYF. The CDR3 bases are TGCAGCGTCACCACCGGGACAGGGGACTACGAGCAGTACTTC.

This sequence joins TRBV29-1 and TRBJ1-1, with D uncertain. CDR3 length: 12 residues. Trimming cost V 6 bases and J 1 base, with 9 bases left between them. Germline V gives CDR1 SQVTM, CDR2 ANQGSEA. CDR3 protein: CSVEERNTEAFF. The DNA of the CDR3 is TGCAGCGTGGAGGAGAGGAACACTGAAGCTTTCTTT.

This clonotype was found many times. The J gene is TRBJ2-1, the V gene TRBV10-3, with TRBD1 identical over 9 bases. CDR3 size: 12 residues. V was pared by 7 bases and J by 7 bases, with 2 bases of the junction left unmatched. The germline V gene encodes CDR1 ENHRY and CDR2 SYGVKD. The CDR3 is CAITGTGNEQFF. For the CDR3, the DNA is TGTGCCATCACTGGGACAGGGAATGAGCAGTTCTTC.

V is TRBV14 and J is TRBJ1-1, with D perhaps TRBD1 (5 bases). In germline, CDR1 is SGHDN, CDR2 FVKESK. This CDR3 is 15 amino acids long. Deletions cut 5 bases from V and 2 bases from J, with 15 bases between. CDR3 nucleotides: TGTGCCAGCAGCGATGGACAAAGAGGAAACACTGAAGCTTTCTTT. It is translated as CASSDGQRGNTEAFF.

The chain combines TRBV20-1 with TRBJ1-6; TRBD1 matches at 8 bases. V lost 6 bases to trimming and J lost 4 bases; unmatched junction nucleotides: 5. Germline values: CDR1 DFQATT, CDR2 SNEGSKA (reference sequence). This CDR3 spans 14 amino acids. The CDR3 spells CSADNRGYNSPLHF. CDR3 bases: TGCAGTGCGGATAACAGGGGGTATAATTCACCCCTCCACTTT.

Remarks on this clonotype: A read error may be the cause here, since a much bigger clone is one base away. The genes are TRBV29-1 and TRBJ1-2; D is perhaps TRBD1 (6 bases). The CDR3 contains 11 residues. From germline, CDR1 is SQVTM and CDR2 ANQGSEA. This chain's CDR3 is CSVVDRDGCTF. The CDR3 region has the DNA TGCAGCGTCGTGGACAGAGATGGCTGCACCTTC. Variable domain in full (rest from reference TRBV29-1 and TRBJ1-2): SAVISQKPSRDICQRGTSLTIQCQVDSQVTMMFWYRQQPGQSLTLIATANQGSEATYESGFVIDKFPISRPNLTFSTLTVSNMSPEDSSIYLCSVVDRDGCTFGSGTRLTVV.